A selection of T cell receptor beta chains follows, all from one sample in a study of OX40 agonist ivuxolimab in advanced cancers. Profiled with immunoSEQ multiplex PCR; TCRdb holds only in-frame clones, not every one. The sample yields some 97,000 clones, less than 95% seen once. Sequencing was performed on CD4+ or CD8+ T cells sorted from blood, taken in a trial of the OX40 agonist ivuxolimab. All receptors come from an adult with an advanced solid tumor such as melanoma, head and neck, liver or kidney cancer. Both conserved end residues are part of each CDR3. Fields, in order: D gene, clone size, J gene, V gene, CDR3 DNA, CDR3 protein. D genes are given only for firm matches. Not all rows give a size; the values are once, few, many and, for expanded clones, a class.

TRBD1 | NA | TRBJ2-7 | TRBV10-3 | TGTGCCATCAAGGCAGGGGGATCCTACGAGCAGTACTTC | CAIKAGGSYEQYF
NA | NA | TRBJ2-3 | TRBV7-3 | TGTGCCAGCAGCCTACTGGGGCTTAGCACAGATACGCAGTATTTT | CASSLLGLSTDTQYF
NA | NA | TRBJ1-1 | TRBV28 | TGTGCCAGCAGTAATTATCAGGGTCCCGAAGCTTTCTTT | CASSNYQGPEAFF
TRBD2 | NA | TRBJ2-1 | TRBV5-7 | TGTGCCAGCAGCTCGCGGGAGAACCTGTACCTCAATGAGCAGTTCTTC | CASSSRENLYLNEQFF
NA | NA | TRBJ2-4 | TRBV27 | TGTGCCAGCAGTTTAAGGGAAGGGGTAGCCAAAAACATTCAGTACTTC | CASSLREGVAKNIQYF
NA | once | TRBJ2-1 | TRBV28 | TGTGCCAGCAGCCCTCTGTCGCGCTCCTACAATGAGCAGTTCTTC | CASSPLSRSYNEQFF
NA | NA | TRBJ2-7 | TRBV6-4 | TGTGCCAGCAACGACAGGACAATCTTAACCTACGAGCAGTACTTC | CASNDRTILTYEQYF
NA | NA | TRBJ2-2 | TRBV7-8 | TGTGCCAGCAGCCCCCGGCGAGACACCGGGGAGCTGTTTTTT | CASSPRRDTGELFF
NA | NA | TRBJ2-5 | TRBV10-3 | TGTGCCATCAGTGAGTTCCACCAGAAGGCGGGGATTCAAGAGACCCAGTACTTC | CAISEFHQKAGIQETQYF
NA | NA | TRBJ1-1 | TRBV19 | TGTGCCAGTAGTACCCGTAAAGGGGGGACGAGGAACACTGAAGCTTTCTTT | CASSTRKGGTRNTEAFF